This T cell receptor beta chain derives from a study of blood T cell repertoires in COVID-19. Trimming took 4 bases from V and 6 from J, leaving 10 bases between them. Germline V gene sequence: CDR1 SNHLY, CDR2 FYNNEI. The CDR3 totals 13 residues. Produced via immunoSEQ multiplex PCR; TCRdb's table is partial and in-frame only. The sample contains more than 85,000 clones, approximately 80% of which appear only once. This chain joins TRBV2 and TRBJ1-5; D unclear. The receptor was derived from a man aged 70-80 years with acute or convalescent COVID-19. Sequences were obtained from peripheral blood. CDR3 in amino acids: CASSGGGRQPQHF. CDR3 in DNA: TGTGCCAGCAGTGGCGGAGGACGTCAGCCCCAGCATTTT.